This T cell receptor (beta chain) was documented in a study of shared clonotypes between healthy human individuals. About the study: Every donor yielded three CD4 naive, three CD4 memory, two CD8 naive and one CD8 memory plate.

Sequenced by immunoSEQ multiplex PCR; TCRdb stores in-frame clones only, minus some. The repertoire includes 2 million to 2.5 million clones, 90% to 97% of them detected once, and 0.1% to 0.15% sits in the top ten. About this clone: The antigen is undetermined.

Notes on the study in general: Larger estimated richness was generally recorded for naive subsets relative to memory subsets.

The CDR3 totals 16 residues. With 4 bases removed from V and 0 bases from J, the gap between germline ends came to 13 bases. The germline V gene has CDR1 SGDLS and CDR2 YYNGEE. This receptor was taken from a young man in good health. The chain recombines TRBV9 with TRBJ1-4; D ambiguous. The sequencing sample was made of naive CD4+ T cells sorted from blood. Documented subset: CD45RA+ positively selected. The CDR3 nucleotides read TGTGCCAGCAGCCCGTTTGAGGAGGCAACTAATGAAAAACTGTTTTTT. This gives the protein CASSPFEEATNEKLFF.